These 27 T cell receptor beta chains were all obtained from the same sample, sequenced in a study of T cells expressing NK-cell markers. Using the 5' RACE reads, TCRdb records one entry per CDR3 protein without DNA. The sample table sets out 400,000 to 450,000 distinct CDR3 sequences. The sequenced sample consisted of blood T cells: a sorted CD56 or NKG2C T cell subset, CD4+ or CD8+ T cells, or bulk PBMC T cells (not recorded which). Every receptor here comes from a woman aged 18 to 75 in good health.

J is TRBJ2-2 and V is TRBV7-9; TCRdb's D gene call, TRBD1, goes unchecked for lack of DNA. This CDR3 spans 15 amino acids. The germline V gene encodes CDR1 SEHNR and CDR2 FQNEAQ (reference sequence). The CDR3 protein is CASSLGQGENGELFF.

The V gene is TRBV20-1, the J gene TRBJ2-3; TCRdb's D call of TRBD1 is untestable without DNA. The CDR3 consists of 16 residues. Per germline, CDR1 DFQATT and CDR2 SNEGSKA (reference sequence). Here the CDR3 reads CSATDFVGGAADTQYF.

The rearrangement links TRBV20-1 to TRBJ1-1. The CDR3 sequence is 13 residues long. Germline assignment: CDR1 DFQATT and CDR2 SNEGSKA (reference sequence). The CDR3 loop reads CSASVGIDTEAFF.

The rearrangement joins TRBV28 to TRBJ2-1; TCRdb returns TRBD1, unconfirmable since there is no DNA. There are 15 residues in the CDR3. CDR1 is MDHEN and CDR2 is SYDVKM in the germline V gene. CDR3 in amino acids: CASIRDRVRYNEQFF.

The V and J genes are TRBV9 and TRBJ1-1. The CDR3 has 14 residues. Germline CDR1 is SGDLS and CDR2 is YYNGEE. The CDR3 protein is CASSTSFLNTEAFF.

The V call is TRBV28, the J call TRBJ2-7; TCRdb's D gene call, TRBD1, goes unchecked for lack of DNA. This CDR3 spans 12 amino acids. Germline CDR1 reads MDHEN; CDR2 reads SYDVKM. The chain's CDR3 is CASSLPRKEQYF.

This chain links TRBV18 with TRBJ2-5. The CDR3 runs to 14 residues. CDR1 is KGHSH and CDR2 is LQKENI in the germline V gene. This CDR3 reads CASSPRVGSETQYF.

This sequence joins TRBV12-3 or TRBV12-4 and TRBJ2-2; TCRdb selects TRBD2, and the lack of DNA leaves this call unchecked. The CDR3 contains 15 residues. The CDR3 loop is CASSPLERGTGELFF.

The chain links TRBV3-1 to TRBJ1-1. CDR1 and CDR2 (germline): LGHDT, YNNKEL (reference sequence). CDR3 size: 13 residues. CDR3 loop: CASSQVEKTEAFF.

V and J are TRBV29-1 and TRBJ2-5; as DNA is missing, the TRBD2 call by TCRdb cannot be tested. CDR1 and CDR2 from the germline V gene are SQVTM and ANQGSEA. The CDR3 spans 13 residues. The CDR3 here is CSGLGPEGETQYF.

The rearrangement uses TRBV7-3 and TRBJ1-1; TCRdb picks TRBD1, but there is no DNA to check that call. The CDR3 extends over 16 amino acids. Germline-derived CDR1 and CDR2 are SGHTA and FQGTGA. The CDR3 loop reads CASSLDATRGNTEAFF.

The rearrangement joins TRBV12-3 or TRBV12-4 to TRBJ1-5; absent DNA, TCRdb's TRBD1 call cannot be checked. The CDR3 runs to 15 residues. CDR3: CASSSGAISNQPQHF.

J is TRBJ2-2 and V is TRBV30; TCRdb names TRBD1, which stays unverified in the absence of DNA. The CDR3 runs to 16 residues. CDR1 is GTSNPN and CDR2 is SVGIG in the germline V gene (reference sequence). The CDR3 region is CAWSVVRGGGSGELFF.

This chain links TRBV28 with TRBJ2-7; without DNA, the TCRdb call of TRBD2 cannot be checked. The CDR3 loop spans 16 amino acids. Germline lookup yields CDR1 MDHEN and CDR2 SYDVKM. This CDR3 reads CASSLSSLAWGYEQYF.

V is TRBV21-1 and J is TRBJ2-5; TCRdb returns TRBD2, unconfirmable since there is no DNA. TRBV21-1 is a pseudogene locus. The length of the CDR3 is 18 residues. This chain's CDR3 is CASSETRGRGPRSETQYF.

The rearrangement joins TRBV19 to TRBJ2-1; TCRdb designates TRBD2, a call that cannot be tested without DNA. The germline CDR1 and CDR2 sequences are LNHDA and SQIVND (reference sequence). The CDR3 covers 18 residues. The CDR3 protein is CASTLSMGLADSYNEQFF.

The chain couples TRBV4-3 to TRBJ2-3. Germline loops: CDR1 LGHNA, CDR2 YSLEER. The length of the CDR3 is 13 residues. This CDR3 reads CASSQGYPDTQYF.

This chain joins TRBV9 and TRBJ1-1. Germline loops: CDR1 SGDLS, CDR2 YYNGEE. The CDR3 contains 14 residues. CDR3 loop: CASSVWDLNTEAFF.

V and J are TRBV15 and TRBJ2-3. CDR1 LNHNV and CDR2 YYDKDF come from the germline V gene (reference sequence). The CDR3 is 15 amino acids. CDR3 loop: CATSRDSRRTDTQYF.

The rearrangement joins TRBV11-2 to TRBJ2-3; TCRdb gives TRBD2 as the D gene, but with no DNA this cannot be confirmed. CDR1 and CDR2 (germline): SGHAT, FQNNGV. The CDR3 contains 20 residues. Here the CDR3 reads CASSFLGLAGGRTSTDTQYF.

The gene calls are TRBV15 and TRBJ1-4. This CDR3 comprises 15 residues. Germline V gene sequence: CDR1 LNHNV, CDR2 YYDKDF (reference sequence). CDR3 amino acids: CATSRPIRLEEKLFF.

V and J are TRBV10-3 and TRBJ2-7. Germline V CDR1 and CDR2: ENHRY, SYGVKD. CDR3 size: 15 residues. This CDR3 is CAISDPKSVSYEQYF.

The genes are TRBV11-3 and TRBJ2-7; TCRdb's D call of TRBD1 is untestable without DNA. The CDR3 covers 14 residues. Looked up from germline, CDR1 is SGHNT and CDR2 is YENEEA. The CDR3 protein is CASSLGTVAYEQYF.

The gene calls are TRBV20-1 and TRBJ2-1; without DNA, the TCRdb call of TRBD2 cannot be checked. Germline assignment: CDR1 DFQATT and CDR2 SNEGSKA (reference sequence). The CDR3 contains 19 residues. The CDR3 spells CSASRGDTREAGVYNEQFF.

The chain is built from TRBV11-2 and TRBJ2-2; TCRdb lists TRBD1, though no DNA is available to test this call. The CDR3 has 13 amino acids. Germline V gives CDR1 SGHAT, CDR2 FQNNGV. Here the CDR3 reads CATSRGNTGELFF.

The V gene is TRBV13, the J gene TRBJ2-1; as DNA is missing, the TRBD1 call by TCRdb cannot be tested. The CDR3 has 16 residues. Germline-derived CDR1 and CDR2 are PRHDT and FYEKMQ (reference sequence). CDR3 sequence: CASSSGTGISYNEQFF.

The CDR3 loop reads CSARGEGIDTEAFF. V gene TRBV20-1 combines with J gene TRBJ1-1. There are 14 residues in the CDR3. Germline loops: CDR1 DFQATT, CDR2 SNEGSKA (reference sequence).